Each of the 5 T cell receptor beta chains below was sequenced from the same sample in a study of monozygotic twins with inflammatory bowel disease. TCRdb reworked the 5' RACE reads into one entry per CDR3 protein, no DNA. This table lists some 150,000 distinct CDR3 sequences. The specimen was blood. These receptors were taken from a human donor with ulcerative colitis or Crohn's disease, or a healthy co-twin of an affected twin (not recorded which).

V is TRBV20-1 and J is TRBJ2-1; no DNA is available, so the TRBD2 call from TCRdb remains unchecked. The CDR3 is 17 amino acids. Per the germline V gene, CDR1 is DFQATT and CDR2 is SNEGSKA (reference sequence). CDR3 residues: CSALRSLAGGPNNEQFF.

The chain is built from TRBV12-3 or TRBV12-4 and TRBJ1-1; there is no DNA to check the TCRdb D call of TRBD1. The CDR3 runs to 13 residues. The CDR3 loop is CASSSGQGAEAFF.

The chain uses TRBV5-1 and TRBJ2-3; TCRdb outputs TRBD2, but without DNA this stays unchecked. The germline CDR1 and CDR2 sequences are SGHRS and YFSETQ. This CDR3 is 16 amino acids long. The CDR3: CASSSGLAGTTDTQYF.

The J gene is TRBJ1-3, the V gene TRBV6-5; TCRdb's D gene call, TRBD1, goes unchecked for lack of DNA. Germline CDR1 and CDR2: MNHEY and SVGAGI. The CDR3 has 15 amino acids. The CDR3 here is CASSYRPGEGNTIYF.

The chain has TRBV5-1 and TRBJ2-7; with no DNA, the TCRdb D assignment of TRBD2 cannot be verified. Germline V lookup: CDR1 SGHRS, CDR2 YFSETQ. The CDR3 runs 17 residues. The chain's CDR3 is CASSLEVQSGHTYEQYF.